The rows below give T cell receptor beta chains drawn from one sample of a study of spatial heterogeneity in lung cancer. TCRdb processed the 5' RACE reads anew with MiXCR; each CDR3 protein has one entry. The sample lists about 26,000 distinct CDR3 sequences, 6% occurring once. The input for sequencing was PBMCs, taken at follow-up. These receptors originate from a male donor with early-stage non-small cell lung cancer. CDR3s include the opening cysteine and the closing phenylalanine or tryptophan. Each record gives: J gene, V gene, D gene, clone size, CDR3 DNA, CDR3 protein. The D gene is left open where the match is weak. Only some rows state a clone size, as once, few, many or a class for expanded clones.

>TRBJ2-7|TRBV20-1|-|many
TGCAGTGCTAGTCACATAACGAGCTACGAGCAGTACTTC
CSASHITSYEQYF
>TRBJ2-6|TRBV20-1|TRBD2|many
TGCAGTGCTAGAGCGGGAGGCCCTGGGGCCAACGTCCTGACTTTC
CSARAGGPGANVLTF
>TRBJ2-5|TRBV19|TRBD2|many
TGTGCCAGTAGTAGCGGACTAGGGTACCAAGAGACCCAGTACTTC
CASSSGLGYQETQYF
>TRBJ1-4|TRBV7-6|TRBD1|many
TGTGCCAGCAGCTTTGTATCAGGGGGACTGGGGAAACTGTTTTTT
CASSFVSGGLGKLFF
>TRBJ1-1|TRBV11-3|TRBD1|-
TGTGCCAGCAGCTTCTTTGGGACAGCGAACACTGAAGCTTTCTTT
CASSFFGTANTEAFF
>TRBJ2-1|TRBV5-1|-|many
TGCGCCAGCAGCGTCCGCGGCGGGAAGGTTTATGTGGGCCAAAACAATGAGCAGTTCTTC
CASSVRGGKVYVGQNNEQFF
>TRBJ1-1|TRBV7-2|-|-
TGTGCCAGCAGCTTAGGGTTTCAGGGAAACACTGAAGCTTTCTTT
CASSLGFQGNTEAFF
>TRBJ1-2|TRBV19|-|many
TGTGCCAGTAGTACCTGGACAACATATGGCTACACCTTC
CASSTWTTYGYTF
>TRBJ2-7|TRBV29-1|TRBD1|many
TGCAGCGTTGAAGTAACAGGGGTTCTATACGAGCAGTACTTC
CSVEVTGVLYEQYF
>TRBJ1-2|TRBV20-1|-|-
TGCAGTGCTAGAGATAGAGGGAACTATGGCTACACCTTC
CSARDRGNYGYTF
>TRBJ2-1|TRBV9|-|many
TGTGCCAGCAGCGTTGAACGTGGGGAGCAGTTCTTC
CASSVERGEQFF
>TRBJ2-1|TRBV10-3|TRBD1|many
TGTGCCATCAGCCCGGACAGGGGCAATGAGCAGTTCTTC
CAISPDRGNEQFF
>TRBJ2-7|TRBV10-3|TRBD2|few
TGTGCCATCAGTGAGGGGACTAGCGGTCCCTCGCCCTACGAGCAGTACTTC
CAISEGTSGPSPYEQYF
>TRBJ1-1|TRBV5-1|-|many
TGCGCCAGCAGCTCGATACCTGGGAACACTGAAGCTTTCTTT
CASSSIPGNTEAFF
>TRBJ2-5|TRBV14|TRBD1|few
TGTGCCAGCAGCCCTACGACAGGGGACCAAGAGACCCAGTACTTC
CASSPTTGDQETQYF
>TRBJ2-1|TRBV6-5|TRBD1|many
TGTGCCAGCAGACGTCCGGCGGGACAGGGTGGTCCTGAGCAGTTCTTC
CASRRPAGQGGPEQFF
>TRBJ2-1|TRBV20-1|TRBD2|many
TGCAGTGCTAGAGACCTAGCGGGATGGAAGGATGAGCAGTTCTTC
CSARDLAGWKDEQFF
>TRBJ1-1|TRBV11-1|-|many
TGTGCCAGCAGCCACGATATAGGACGGAGCGACACTGAAGCTTTCTTT
CASSHDIGRSDTEAFF
>TRBJ1-1|TRBV7-2|-|many
TGTGCCAGCAGCTTATTATCTGAAGCTTTCTTT
CASSLLSEAFF
>TRBJ1-2|TRBV5-1|-|many
TGCGCCAGCAGCCCGGGAGGTATCTATGGCTACACCTTC
CASSPGGIYGYTF
>TRBJ2-5|TRBV29-1|TRBD1|many
TGCAGCGTTGATGGGCATAGGGGGACAGATCAAGAGACCCAGTACTTC
CSVDGHRGTDQETQYF
>TRBJ2-3|TRBV27|TRBD1|-
TGTGCCAGCAGTCCATTCGCGGACAGGGCCTTCACAGATACGCAGTATTTT
CASSPFADRAFTDTQYF
>TRBJ1-5|TRBV2|-|-
TGTGCCAGCAGACCTACAGGATATAGCAATCAGCCCCAGCATTTT
CASRPTGYSNQPQHF
>TRBJ2-6|TRBV12-3/TRBV12-4|-|-
TGTGCCAGCAGGGGGGGACAAGTGAGCTCTGGGGCCAACGTCCTGACTTTC
CASRGGQVSSGANVLTF
>TRBJ2-3|TRBV7-3|-|few
TGTGCCAGCAGCTTGGCGGCGGGGCCGAACACAGATACGCAGTATTTT
CASSLAAGPNTDTQYF
>TRBJ1-2|TRBV30|TRBD1|-
TGTGCCTGGAGAGGAGACAGGGTAGGAGATGGCTACACCTTC
CAWRGDRVGDGYTF
>TRBJ1-5|TRBV28|TRBD1|-
TGTGCCAGCAGCAGTACAGGGGGAGTAGTTCAGCCCCAGCATTTT
CASSSTGGVVQPQHF